The subject of this entry is one TCR beta chain. Its specificity is not known. The sample originates from a study of Graves' ophthalmopathy and Graves' hyperthyroidism. Exclusion criteria comprised other autoimmune diseases, uncontrolled infections, pregnancy or lactation in patients. Sampling approximately 10 ml of fresh peripheral blood provided the PBMCs. RNA transcripts were the template, and TCR beta CDR3 regions were amplified from them. First-round RT-PCR with HTBI primers preceded a second-round multiplex PCR. TCRdb redid the calling of the multiplex PCR reads with MiXCR, one entry per CDR3 protein. The sample lists some 350,000 distinct CDR3 sequences, roughly 17% seen once, with roughly 2.4% in the top ten. This CDR3 is built from 16 residues. The J segment lost 3 bases and the V segment lost 4 bases, leaving 10 bases of the junction unmatched. Germline V gene data show CDR1 as SGDLS and CDR2 as YYNGEE.

Study-level findings and limits: Detected in blood as well were most expanded thyroid clonotypes with frequency above 0.001.

The chain joins TRBV9 to TRBJ2-7, with 10 bases that match TRBD2. The receptor comes from an adult woman with stable Graves' hyperthyroidism. The sequenced sample was peripheral blood. This chain's CDR3 is CASSPRLAGAHYEQYF. CDR3 DNA sequence: TGTGCCAGCAGCCCCCGACTAGCGGGTGCGCACTACGAGCAGTACTTC. The full variable domain, in which reference TRBV9 and TRBJ2-7 provide the parts outside the CDR3, is DSGVTQTPKHLITATGQRVTLRCSPRSGDLSVYWYQQSLDQGLQFLIQYYNGEERAKGNILERFSAQQFPDLHSELNLSSLELGDSALYFCASSPRLAGAHYEQYFGPGTRLTVT.